This T cell receptor beta chain was documented in a study of a mutant IDH1 vaccine in newly diagnosed glioma. Study-wide background: Before enrollment, the patients had been treated with radiotherapy alone, temozolomide alone, or both together. Most of them had received both.

Documented time point: baseline, week 1 (first vaccination visit). As for treatment: pre-vaccination baseline after standard-of-care therapy. Study results and limitations: Vaccination elicited immune responses in 93.3% of patients. Pseudoprogression seemed unrelated to changes in top peripheral T cell clonotypes.

Some clones are missing from TCRdb's copy, which holds only in-frame ones; the method was immunoSEQ multiplex PCR. The sample holds about 21,000 clones, approximately 85% seen once. CDR1 is MNHEY and CDR2 is SVGAGI in the germline V gene. The CDR3 runs to 14 residues. Trimming took off 6 bases at V and 0 bases at J, with 11 bases between the two ends. On this clone: What it binds is not known.

This chain connects TRBV6-5 to TRBJ1-1, with TRBD1 as a possible D gene (5 bases). This TCR came from a man between 35 and 55 years old with glioma. The specimen comprised PBMCs, sampled from a glioma patient treated with radiotherapy, temozolomide or both. CDR3 bases: TGTGCCAGCAGCCCTGGGGCGATGAACACTGAAGCTTTCTTT. Residues: CASSPGAMNTEAFF.